This T cell receptor beta chain was found in a study of CD8+ T cells in alopecia areata. Study findings and constraints: Lesional scalp exceeded normal scalp in clonality, especially in alopecia totalis/universalis. Although TCR sharing was seen in mice, sharing across patients was less clear, possibly for HLA-related reasons. Scalp repertoires also include resident alphabeta T cells from normal skin.

Sorting separated CD4+ and CD8+ T cells out of PBMCs. The CDR3 covers 19 residues. Trimming cost V 4 bases and J 7 bases, with 28 bases left between them. The germline CDR1 and CDR2 sequences are SGHVS and FQNEAQ. Extracted RNA was reverse transcribed into cDNA, the sequencing template. Sequenced by immunoSEQ multiplex PCR; TCRdb stores in-frame clones only, minus some. The sample contains 90,000 to 120,000 clones, 59% of which appear only once. With regard to this clone: Antigen specificity is unknown.

The TCR originated in a human donor in good health. The rearrangement joins TRBV7-8 to TRBJ2-2, with D perhaps TRBD1 (6 bases). The sequenced sample consisted of CD8+ T cells sorted from blood. CDR3 in amino acids: CASSSLGWTVPTKGGELFF. The CDR3 nucleotides are TGTGCCAGCAGCTCCCTTGGGTGGACAGTCCCCACGAAGGGCGGGGAGCTGTTTTTT.